This is a list of T cell receptor beta chains from one sample in a study of blood T cell repertoires in COVID-19. Assay used: immunoSEQ multiplex PCR; TCRdb lists only in-frame clones, some missing. The data contain around 50,000 clones, 75% to 90% of them seen just once; the ten biggest clones take up more than 1.2%. The sequenced sample was peripheral blood. The receptors were gathered from a man in his fifties or sixties with acute or convalescent COVID-19. The CDR3 runs from the conserved cysteine through the conserved F or W. D genes are given only for firm matches. Size is omitted from some rows. Given values are once, few, many or a class for expanded clones.

length: 15
D: TRBD1
J: TRBJ2-7
size: NA
V: TRBV4-2
DNA: TGTGCCAGCAGCCAAGAATGGACAGGGGACTACGAGCAGTACTTC
CDR3: CASSQEWTGDYEQYF

length: 15
D: NA
J: TRBJ2-2
size: NA
V: TRBV28
DNA: TGTGCCAGCAGCGGGGGACAGCTGAATGTCGGGGAGCTGTTTTTT
CDR3: CASSGGQLNVGELFF

length: 18
D: NA
J: TRBJ2-5
size: NA
V: TRBV19
DNA: TGTGCCAGTAGTATAGCCTGGGGAGCGAACCCAGTACGAGAGACCCAGTACTTC
CDR3: CASSIAWGANPVRETQYF

length: 15
D: TRBD1
J: TRBJ2-7
size: NA
V: TRBV9
DNA: TGTGCCAGCAGCGACCCCCTCGGACAGGGGGGCGAGCAGTACTTC
CDR3: CASSDPLGQGGEQYF

length: 17
D: NA
J: TRBJ1-1
size: NA
V: TRBV6-2/TRBV6-3
DNA: TGTGCCAGCAGTTATAGCCCTACGGGAAAATTGAACACTGAAGCTTTCTTT
CDR3: CASSYSPTGKLNTEAFF

length: 13
D: NA
J: TRBJ1-6
size: NA
V: TRBV19
DNA: TGTGCCAGTAGTATTCAGGATGGTTCACCCCTCCACTTT
CDR3: CASSIQDGSPLHF

length: 15
D: TRBD1
J: TRBJ1-6
size: NA
V: TRBV10-3
DNA: TGTGCCATCAGTGAGCCTGGGACAGGGGCCGTCTACCTCCACTTT
CDR3: CAISEPGTGAVYLHF

length: 14
D: TRBD2
J: TRBJ2-7
size: NA
V: TRBV29-1
DNA: TGCAGCGTTGAGTCAGCGGGAGGTACCTACGAGCAGTACTTC
CDR3: CSVESAGGTYEQYF

length: 14
D: TRBD2
J: TRBJ2-7
size: NA
V: TRBV11-2
DNA: TGTGCCAGCAGCCCTCCAAGAGGGAGGGCGGAGCAGTACTTC
CDR3: CASSPPRGRAEQYF

length: 17
D: TRBD2
J: TRBJ2-1
size: NA
V: TRBV19
DNA: TGTGCCAGTAGTATTATTCGGCCTAGCGGGACCTACAATGAGCAGTTCTTC
CDR3: CASSIIRPSGTYNEQFF

length: 15
D: NA
J: TRBJ2-7
size: NA
V: TRBV30
DNA: TGTGCCTGGAGTGCACCTGGGAGGCCCACCTACGAGCAGTACTTC
CDR3: CAWSAPGRPTYEQYF

length: 13
D: NA
J: TRBJ1-2
size: NA
V: TRBV7-9
DNA: TGTGCCAGCAGCTTGCAGGGCGAGGATGGCTACACCTTC
CDR3: CASSLQGEDGYTF

length: 13
D: NA
J: TRBJ2-7
size: NA
V: TRBV6-6
DNA: TGTGCCAGCAGTTCAGCGCGTCCCTACGAGCAGTACTTC
CDR3: CASSSARPYEQYF

length: 14
D: NA
J: TRBJ2-7
size: NA
V: TRBV3-1/TRBV3-2
DNA: TGTGCCAGCAGCCACGCAGGTAGCTCCTACGAGCAGTACTTC
CDR3: CASSHAGSSYEQYF

length: 16
D: TRBD2
J: TRBJ2-7
size: NA
V: TRBV15
DNA: TGTGCCACCAGCAGAGATAGGGCGGGAGGTTTCTACGAGCAGTACTTC
CDR3: CATSRDRAGGFYEQYF

length: 18
D: TRBD2
J: TRBJ2-1
size: NA
V: TRBV5-4
DNA: TGTGCCAGCAGCCCCGCGTTTGGCGCGGGAGGGAACTACAATGAGCAGTTCTTC
CDR3: CASSPAFGAGGNYNEQFF

length: 12
D: NA
J: TRBJ1-1
size: NA
V: TRBV6-5
DNA: TGTGCCAGCAGTTCCGGGGAGGGGCGAGCTTTCTTT
CDR3: CASSSGEGRAFF

length: 12
D: TRBD2
J: TRBJ2-5
size: NA
V: TRBV29-1
DNA: TGCAGCGACCGGGACTATCAAGAGACCCAGTACTTC
CDR3: CSDRDYQETQYF

length: 13
D: NA
J: TRBJ1-6
size: NA
V: TRBV11-3
DNA: TGTGCCAGCAGCTTAGCTCCCTATTCACCCCTCCACTTT
CDR3: CASSLAPYSPLHF

length: 16
D: TRBD1
J: TRBJ1-1
size: once
V: TRBV19
DNA: TGTGCCAGTAGTATAGATCGCAGGGGGTTGAACACTGAAGCTTTCTTT
CDR3: CASSIDRRGLNTEAFF

length: 12
D: NA
J: TRBJ2-3
size: NA
V: TRBV20-1
DNA: TGCAGTGCTAGTGATTTAACAGATACGCAGTATTTT
CDR3: CSASDLTDTQYF

length: 19
D: TRBD1
J: TRBJ2-6
size: NA
V: TRBV28
DNA: TGTGCCAGCAGACCCATGACAGGGCTAATGGTAGCTGGGGCCAACGTCCTGACTTTC
CDR3: CASRPMTGLMVAGANVLTF